This T cell receptor (beta chain) was found in a study of T cells in localized non-small cell lung cancer (dated by TCRdb to 2020 to 2021). In terms of the full investigation: Comparing tumors with uninvolved tumor-adjacent lungs, the study looked at the T cell repertoires of 236 patients with early-stage NSCLC. The cohort comprised around 250 treatment-naïve NSCLC patients with resected, localized lung tumors. A mean age of approximately 66 years was recorded for the NSCLC patients, of whom 129 were male and 95 to 110 were female.

The junction shows trimming of 3 bases on V and 4 bases on J, plus 9 bases between the germline ends. The CDR3 goes from the cysteine to the phenylalanine over 12 residues. The read is trimmed to its CDR3 DNA, 36 bases read in frame from base 1. Per the germline V gene, SQVTM is the CDR1 and ANQGSEA is the CDR2. As regards this clone: The clone's antigen remains unknown. No quality values exist for individual bases; no much larger clone is one base distant.

At diagnosis, tumor, uninvolved tumor-adjacent lung and peripheral blood were collected and then preserved as a mix of FFPE and fresh-frozen material. Blood samples were analyzed as peripheral blood mononuclear cells for TCR repertoire profiling. TCR beta CDR3 regions were sequenced from DNA using the immunoSEQ Assay. In the authors' own workflow: To compute T cell density, TCR beta template counts were normalized to usable DNA, which was estimated by amplifying housekeeping genes. The preseqR package was used to estimate richness by extrapolating to 400,000 templates for PBMC samples and to 120,000 templates for tissue samples. Clonality was defined as one minus Pielou's evenness. To identify tissue-enriched TCRs, differential abundance testing was run on productive amino-acid clonotypes with a minimum total count of 5 and an alpha of 0.1. Repertoire overlap between compartments was quantified with the Jaccard Index and Morisita Overlap Index. GLIPH clustered TCR beta CDR3s with public tetramer-defined viral CDR3s; viral motifs required at least three viral sequences plus V-gene enrichment. Entries here come from immuneACCESS through TCRdb and include only in-frame sequences with V and J called. Some clones fail to appear in such tables; in the studies checked, an unresolved V gene covers under half of the shortfall, and the cause of the remainder is unknown. The DNA was the basis for D and trimming; V, J and clone size are from that table. Recorded for this sample are approximately 20,000 clones; approximately 90% of them occurred a single time. Of the sample, around 8% falls within the top ten clones.

General findings and caveats noted by the study authors: Higher T cell density in blood was associated with longer overall survival, whereas higher clonality in adjacent lung was associated with shorter survival. Since the design was exploratory, TCR variables were selected using unadjusted p-values with no false-discovery rate correction. Uninvolved tumor-adjacent lung showed the highest T cell clonality, higher than tumor, which suggests more focused antigenic responses in the uninvolved tumor-adjacent lung. A median of roughly 60 of the top 100 tumor clones turned up in the paired uninvolved adjacent lung, and roughly 30 of those clones also ranked among the top 100 of that same adjacent lung. Multi-region tumor sequencing was not performed, so intratumor heterogeneity could not be excluded.

The receptor's source is a man aged 35-75 years with stage I lung adenocarcinoma. This sequence uses TRBV29-1 and TRBJ1-1, and perhaps TRBD1 as D gene, on 6 matching bases. The starting material was peripheral blood, obtained before any cancer treatment. The nucleotides are TGCAGCGTTGACAGGGGAGGCACTGAAGCTTTCTTT. This yields the protein CSVDRGGTEAFF.